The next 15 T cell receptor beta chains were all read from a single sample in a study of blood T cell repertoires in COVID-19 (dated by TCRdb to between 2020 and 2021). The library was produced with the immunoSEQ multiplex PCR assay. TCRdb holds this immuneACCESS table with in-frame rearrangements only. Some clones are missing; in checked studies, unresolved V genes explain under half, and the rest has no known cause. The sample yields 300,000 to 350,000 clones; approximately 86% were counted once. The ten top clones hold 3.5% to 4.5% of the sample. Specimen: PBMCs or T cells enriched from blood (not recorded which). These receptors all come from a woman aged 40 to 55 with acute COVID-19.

CDR3: CASSLEAGGHYEQYF. Here the CDR3 DNA reads TGCGCCAGCAGCTTGGAGGCAGGCGGGCACTACGAGCAGTACTTC. The chain couples TRBV5-1 to TRBJ2-7, with a tentative D call TRBD2 (5 bases). Germline-derived CDR1 and CDR2 are SGHRS and YFSETQ. V gave up 0 bases and J gave up 3 bases, with 13 bases separating them. This CDR3 region has 15 residues.

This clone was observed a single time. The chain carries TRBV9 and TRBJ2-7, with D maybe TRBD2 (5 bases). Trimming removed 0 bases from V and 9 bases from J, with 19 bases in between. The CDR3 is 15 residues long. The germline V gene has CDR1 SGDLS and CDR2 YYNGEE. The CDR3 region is CASSVDPSGKGGQYF. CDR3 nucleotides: TGTGCCAGCAGCGTAGATCCCTCCGGGAAGGGCGGGCAGTACTTC.

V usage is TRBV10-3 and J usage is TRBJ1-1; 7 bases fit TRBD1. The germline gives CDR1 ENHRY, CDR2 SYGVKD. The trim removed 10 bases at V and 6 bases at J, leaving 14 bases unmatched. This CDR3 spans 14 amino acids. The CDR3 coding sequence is TGTGCCACAGGAGGACAGGCACTTTGGGCTGAAGCTTTCTTT. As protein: CATGGQALWAEAFF.

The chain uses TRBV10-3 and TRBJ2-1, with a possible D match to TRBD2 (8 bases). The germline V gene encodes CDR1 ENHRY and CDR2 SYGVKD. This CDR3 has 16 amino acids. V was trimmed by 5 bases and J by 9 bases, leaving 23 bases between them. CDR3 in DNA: TGTGCCATCAGTAGACAGGGAGTCGGGGGGGACGCTGAGCAGTTCTTC. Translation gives CAISRQGVGGDAEQFF.

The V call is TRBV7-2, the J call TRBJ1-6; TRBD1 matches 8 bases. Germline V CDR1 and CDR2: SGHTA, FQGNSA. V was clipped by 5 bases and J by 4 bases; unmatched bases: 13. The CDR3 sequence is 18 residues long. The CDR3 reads CASSPDFAGGKYNSPLHF. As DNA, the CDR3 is TGTGCCAGCAGCCCCGACTTCGCAGGGGGCAAATATAATTCACCCCTCCACTTT.

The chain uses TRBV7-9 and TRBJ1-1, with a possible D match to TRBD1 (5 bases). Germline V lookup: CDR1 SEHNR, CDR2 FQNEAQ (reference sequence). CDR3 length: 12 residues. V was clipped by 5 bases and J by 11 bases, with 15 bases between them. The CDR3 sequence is CASSLSGSEAFF. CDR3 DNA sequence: TGTGCCAGCAGCCTTTCAGGGTCGGAGGCTTTCTTT.

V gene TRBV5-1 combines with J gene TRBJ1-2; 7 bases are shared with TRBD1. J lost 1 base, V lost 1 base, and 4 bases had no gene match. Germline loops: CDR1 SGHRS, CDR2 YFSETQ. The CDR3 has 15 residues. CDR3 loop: CASSLTGAGNYGYTF. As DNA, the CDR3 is TGCGCCAGCAGCTTGACAGGGGCGGGTAACTATGGCTACACCTTC.

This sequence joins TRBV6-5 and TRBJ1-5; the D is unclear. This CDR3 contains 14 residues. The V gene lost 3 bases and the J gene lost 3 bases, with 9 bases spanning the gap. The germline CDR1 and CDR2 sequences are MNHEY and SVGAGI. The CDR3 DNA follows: TGTGCCAGCAGTTATGGAGGGTCCAATCAGCCCCAGCATTTT. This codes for CASSYGGSNQPQHF.

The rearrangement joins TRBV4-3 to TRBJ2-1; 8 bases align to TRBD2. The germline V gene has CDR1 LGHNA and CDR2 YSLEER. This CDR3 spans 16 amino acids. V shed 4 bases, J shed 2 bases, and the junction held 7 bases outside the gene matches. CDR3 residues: CASSPGGSTTYNEQFF. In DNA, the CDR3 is TGCGCCAGCAGCCCGGGGGGGAGTACGACCTACAATGAGCAGTTCTTC.

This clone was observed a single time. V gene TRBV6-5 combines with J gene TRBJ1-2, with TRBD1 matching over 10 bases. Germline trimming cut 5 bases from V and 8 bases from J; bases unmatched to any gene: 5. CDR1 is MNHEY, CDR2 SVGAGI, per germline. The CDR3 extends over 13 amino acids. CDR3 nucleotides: TGTGCCAGCAGTAAGACAGGGGGCGTGGGCTACACCTTC. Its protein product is CASSKTGGVGYTF.

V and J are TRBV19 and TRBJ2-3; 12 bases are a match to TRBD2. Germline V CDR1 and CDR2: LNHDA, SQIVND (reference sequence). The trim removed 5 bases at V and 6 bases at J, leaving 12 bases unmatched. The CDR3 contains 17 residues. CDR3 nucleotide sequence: TGTGCCAGTAGTCCCCCGACTAGCGGGAGCCCTCGGGATACGCAGTATTTT. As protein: CASSPPTSGSPRDTQYF.

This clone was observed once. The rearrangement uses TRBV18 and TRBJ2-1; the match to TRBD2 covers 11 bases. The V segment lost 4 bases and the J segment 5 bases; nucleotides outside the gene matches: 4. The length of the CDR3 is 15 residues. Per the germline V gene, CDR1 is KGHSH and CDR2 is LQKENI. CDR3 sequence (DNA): TGTGCCAGCTCACTGGGACTAGCGGCCCACAATGAGCAGTTCTTC. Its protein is CASSLGLAAHNEQFF. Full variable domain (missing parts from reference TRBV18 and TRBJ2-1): NAGVMQNPRHLVRRRGQEARLRCSPMKGHSHVYWYRQLPEEGLKFMVYLQKENIIDESGMPKERFSAEFPKEGPSILRIQQVVRGDSAAYFCASSLGLAAHNEQFFGPGTRLTVL.

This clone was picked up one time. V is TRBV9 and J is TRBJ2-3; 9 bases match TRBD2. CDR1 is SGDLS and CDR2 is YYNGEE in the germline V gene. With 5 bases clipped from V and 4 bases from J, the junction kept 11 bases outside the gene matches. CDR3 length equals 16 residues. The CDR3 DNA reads TGTGCCAGCAGAAGATTTAGCGGGAGTGTCGCAGATACGCAGTATTTT. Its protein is CASRRFSGSVADTQYF. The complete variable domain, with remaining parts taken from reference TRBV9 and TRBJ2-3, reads DSGVTQTPKHLITATGQRVTLRCSPRSGDLSVYWYQQSLDQGLQFLIQYYNGEERAKGNILERFSAQQFPDLHSELNLSSLELGDSALYFCASRRFSGSVADTQYFGPGTRLTVL.

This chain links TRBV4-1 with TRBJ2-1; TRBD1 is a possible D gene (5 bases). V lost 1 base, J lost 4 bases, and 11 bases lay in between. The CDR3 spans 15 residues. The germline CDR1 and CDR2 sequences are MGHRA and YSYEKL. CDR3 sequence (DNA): TGCGCCAGCAGCCAAGTCCCGGACACTTACAATGAGCAGTTCTTC. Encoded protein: CASSQVPDTYNEQFF.

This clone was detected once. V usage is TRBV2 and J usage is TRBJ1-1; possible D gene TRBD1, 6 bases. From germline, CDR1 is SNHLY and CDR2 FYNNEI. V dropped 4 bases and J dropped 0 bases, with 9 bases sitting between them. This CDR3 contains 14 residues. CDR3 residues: CASSADRMNTEAFF. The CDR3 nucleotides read TGTGCCAGCAGTGCCGACAGGATGAACACTGAAGCTTTCTTT.